This TCR beta chain came from a study of cytomegalovirus exposure and HLA in healthy donors. Overall study: The Caucasian-associated ancestry cluster contained about four fifths of the 300 to 400 genotyped donors. Whole-study findings and limits: Sequencing had likely introduced a cluster of highly shared sequence variants as an artifact. A classifier reportedly called cytomegalovirus status with high sensitivity and specificity. In presence/absence analyses, roughly uniform sequencing depth across donors was assumed.

Vbeta (60) and Jbeta (13) primers were used in the PCR. The method was immunoSEQ multiplex PCR; TCRdb's version includes in-frame clones alone and lacks a portion of them. This sample's clone table lists more than 45,000 clones. Worth noting for this clone: Its antigen is not known.

With 0 bases clipped from V and 7 bases from J, the junction kept 15 bases outside the gene matches. The germline V gene encodes CDR1 LGHNT and CDR2 FRNRAP. The CDR3 runs to 18 residues. This receptor was obtained from a woman aged 30 to 39 in good health and CMV-seropositive. J is TRBJ2-7 and V is TRBV12-5, with 10 bases aligning to TRBD1. Sample: PBMCs. In nucleotides, the CDR3 is TGTGCTAGTGGTTTGGTAGGGGTTTTCGGGACAGGGGTCTGGGAGCAGTACTTC. Translated: CASGLVGVFGTGVWEQYF.